This passage covers 9 T cell receptor beta chains from one sample sequenced in a study of cytomegalovirus exposure and HLA in healthy donors. Vbeta (60) and Jbeta (13) primers were used in the PCR. This table comes from immunoSEQ multiplex PCR, and its TCRdb copy is limited to in-frame clones, with some not included. Of about 120,000 clones detected, 65% to 75% appear once; the ten largest clones hold approximately 3.8%. Sequenced input: PBMCs. Receptor source: a middle-aged man in good health and CMV-seropositive.

In this sample, this clone turned up a few times. The identical CDR3 is also encoded by other nucleotide sequences in the sample. The gene calls are TRBV19 and TRBJ2-2; 8 bases align to TRBD1. CDR3 length: 14 residues. The ends lost 4 bases at V and 3 bases at J; junction bases unmatched: 1. From germline, CDR1 is LNHDA and CDR2 SQIVND (reference sequence). The CDR3 bases are TGTGCCAGTAGTAACAGGGGGGACACCGGGGAGCTGTTTTTT. As protein: CASSNRGDTGELFF.

The rearrangement links TRBV11-3 to TRBJ2-7; TRBD1 matches at 7 bases. Germline CDR1 reads SGHNT; CDR2 reads YENEEA. The CDR3 is 15 amino acids. V shed 5 bases, J shed 0 bases, and the junction held 7 bases outside the gene matches. CDR3 bases: TGTGCCAGCAGCAACCGGGACAGAGACTCCTACGAGCAGTACTTC. Its protein product is CASSNRDRDSYEQYF.

The chain is built from TRBV6-1 and TRBJ2-1, with D perhaps matching TRBD1 (5 bases). V lost 5 bases, J lost 8 bases, and 16 bases lay in between. The V gene's germline CDR1 is MNHNS and CDR2 SASEGT. The CDR3 loop spans 14 amino acids. CDR3 residues: CASSWGWVGDEQFF. CDR3 in DNA: TGTGCCAGCAGTTGGGGCTGGGTGGGCGATGAGCAGTTCTTC.

The chain has TRBV6-1 and TRBJ2-3; TRBD1 aligns across 8 bases. This CDR3 contains 15 residues. Germline V gives CDR1 MNHNS, CDR2 SASEGT. J lost 2 bases, V lost 4 bases, and 5 bases had no gene match. The DNA of the CDR3 is TGTGCCAGCAGTGGGCTGACAGGGGTCACAGATACGCAGTATTTT. Translation: CASSGLTGVTDTQYF.

V gene TRBV28 combines with J gene TRBJ2-5; D might be TRBD1 (5 bases). This CDR3 is 14 amino acids long. From germline, CDR1 is MDHEN and CDR2 SYDVKM. V gave up 5 bases and J gave up 2 bases, with 12 bases separating them. The DNA of the CDR3 is TGTGCCAGCAGTGGGGCGAAGGGGCAAGAGACCCAGTACTTC. Translated, it gives CASSGAKGQETQYF. Using reference TRBV28 and TRBJ2-5 for the parts outside the CDR3, the full variable domain is DVKVTQSSRYLVKRTGEKVFLECVQDMDHENMFWYRQDPGLGLRLIYFSYDVKMKEKGDIPEGYSVSREKKERFSLILESASTNQTSMYLCASSGAKGQETQYFGPGTRLLVL.

The chain carries TRBV7-2 and TRBJ2-3, with 8 bases fitting TRBD2. Per germline, CDR1 SGHTA and CDR2 FQGNSA. This CDR3 spans 16 amino acids. The V and J ends lost 5 bases and 1 base, in that order; junction bases with no gene match: 8. CDR3 sequence (DNA): TGTGCCAGCAGCGAGGGAACTAGCGGCCGCACAGATACGCAGTATTTT. This sequence encodes CASSEGTSGRTDTQYF.

V gene TRBV29-1 combines with J gene TRBJ2-3, with D uncertain. The CDR3 covers 12 residues. The V gene's germline CDR1 is SQVTM and CDR2 ANQGSEA. V was trimmed by 6 bases and J by 0 bases, leaving 7 bases between them. In DNA form, the CDR3 reads TGCAGCGTCAAAACTAGCACAGATACGCAGTATTTT. This translates into CSVKTSTDTQYF.

Comment on this clone: Other DNA sequences in the sample encode the same CDR3. This sequence joins TRBV18 and TRBJ1-2; 7 positions agree with TRBD1. Germline CDR1 reads KGHSH; CDR2 reads LQKENI. The CDR3 length is 12 residues. The V gene end was trimmed by 2 bases and the J gene end by 6 bases; junction bases not matched to a gene: 0. CDR3 nucleotide sequence: TGTGCCAGCTCACCAACAGGGGATGGCTACACCTTC. This sequence encodes CASSPTGDGYTF.

The V and J genes are TRBV6-1 and TRBJ1-5; 8 bases match TRBD1. CDR1 and CDR2 from the germline V gene are MNHNS and SASEGT. The CDR3 has 13 amino acids. The V gene end was trimmed by 5 bases and the J gene end by 10 bases; junction bases not matched to a gene: 7. This chain's CDR3 is CASSPGQGQPQHF. The CDR3 nucleotides are TGTGCCAGCAGTCCCGGACAGGGTCAACCCCAGCATTTT.